Below are 20 T cell receptor beta chains sequenced from a single sample in a study of blood T cell repertoires in COVID-19 (dated by TCRdb to 2018 to 2020). The receptor library was made with the immunoSEQ multiplex PCR assay. What TCRdb holds here is the immuneACCESS table cut down to in-frame rearrangements. Part of the clones is not present; checked against another copy, under half of the missing clones reflect an unresolved V gene, and the others are unexplained. The sample table lists about 150,000 clones, around 87% of them with a count of one. Roughly 6.1% of the sample lies in the top ten. Material for sequencing was peripheral blood. Source of these receptors: an elderly man with acute or convalescent COVID-19.

The rearrangement links TRBV6-1 to TRBJ2-1; 8 bases agree with TRBD2. The CDR3 runs 16 residues. V was pared by 4 bases and J by 0 bases, with 5 bases of the junction left unmatched. The germline CDR1 and CDR2 sequences are MNHNS and SASEGT. The CDR3: CASSGTSPTSYNEQFF. CDR3 nucleotide sequence: TGTGCCAGCAGTGGGACTAGCCCAACCTCCTACAATGAGCAGTTCTTC.

V gene TRBV9 combines with J gene TRBJ2-1; possibly TRBD2 for D (5 bases). V lost 7 bases to trimming and J lost 9 bases, with 11 bases between them. The CDR3 has 11 amino acids. CDR1 SGDLS and CDR2 YYNGEE come from the germline V gene. CDR3 coding DNA: TGTGCCAGCGGGGAGTTTGGTGAGCAGTTCTTC. This translates into CASGEFGEQFF.

V usage is TRBV6-1 and J usage is TRBJ1-2; D is unresolved. Germline values: CDR1 MNHNS, CDR2 SASEGT. The CDR3 totals 13 residues. Trimming left V 1 base short and J 1 base short, with 4 bases between. The CDR3 DNA sequence: TGTGCCAGCAGTGAAGGAGTTAACTATGGCTACACCTTC. This encodes CASSEGVNYGYTF.

The chain links TRBV9 to TRBJ2-2; D might be TRBD2 (7 bases). Between the trimmed V and J ends, which lost 1 base and 4 bases, there was a span of 11 bases. The CDR3 has 15 amino acids. Germline CDR1 SGDLS, CDR2 YYNGEE. This CDR3 reads CASSVLGGLTGELFF. The CDR3 DNA reads as TGTGCCAGCAGCGTATTGGGGGGGCTCACCGGGGAGCTGTTTTTT.

This clone was recorded only once. J is TRBJ2-3 and V is TRBV5-5; 12 bases map to TRBD1. Germline lookup yields CDR1 SGHKS and CDR2 YYEKEE (reference sequence). This CDR3 is 15 amino acids long. Trimming cost V 5 bases and J 7 bases; bases outside gene matches: 8. The CDR3 here is CASRFIGTGGHTQYF. The CDR3 nucleotides read TGTGCCAGCAGATTCATAGGGACAGGGGGCCATACGCAGTATTTT.

This clone was detected once. This chain joins TRBV27 and TRBJ2-6; D remains unclear. Germline-derived CDR1 and CDR2 are MNHEY and SMNVEV (reference sequence). The CDR3 runs 15 residues. Trimming left V 6 bases short and J 0 bases short, with 9 bases between. In DNA form, the CDR3 reads TGTGCCAGCAGCCAGGTTCCCTCTGGGGCCAACGTCCTGACTTTC. Translating gives CASSQVPSGANVLTF.

In nucleotides, the CDR3 is TGTGCCAGCAGCTCCCCCCAAGCGGGAGTGGGGAATGAGCAGTTCTTC. Its protein is CASSSPQAGVGNEQFF. The chain uses TRBV2 and TRBJ2-1, with 8 bases identical to TRBD2. Trimming took 6 bases from V and 7 from J; bases not matched to a gene: 14. The CDR3 is 16 amino acids. CDR1 SNHLY and CDR2 FYNNEI come from the germline V gene. Full variable domain (outside the CDR3, taken from reference TRBV2 and TRBJ2-1): EPEVTQTPSHQVTQMGQEVILRCVPISNHLYFYWYRQILGQKVEFLVSFYNNEISEKSEIFDDQFSVERPDGSNFTLKIRSTKLEDSAMYFCASSSPQAGVGNEQFFGPGTRLTVL.

The rearrangement uses TRBV7-8 and TRBJ2-2, with 12 nucleotides matching TRBD2. The CDR3 has 19 residues. The V segment lost 1 base and the J segment 4 bases; nucleotides outside the gene matches: 10. Germline lookup yields CDR1 SGHVS and CDR2 FQNEAQ. The CDR3, as DNA: TGTGCCAGCAGCTTAGTTGCGTCTAGCGGGAGGGCCGCCACCGGGGAGCTGTTTTTT. Its protein product is CASSLVASSGRAATGELFF.

The chain links TRBV27 to TRBJ2-1; 9 bases map to TRBD2. V shed 5 bases and J 5 bases; nucleotides not matched to a gene: 7. The CDR3 is 15 residues long. Germline assignment: CDR1 MNHEY and CDR2 SMNVEV (reference sequence). CDR3 sequence (DNA): TGTGCCAGCAGTGCCGCGGGGGGGCCCCACAATGAGCAGTTCTTC. It codes for CASSAAGGPHNEQFF.

This chain joins TRBV6-5 and TRBJ2-3, with D possibly being TRBD1 (6 bases). V was pared by 6 bases and J by 3 bases, with 10 bases between. This CDR3 comprises 13 residues. Looked up from germline, CDR1 is MNHEY and CDR2 is SVGAGI. The CDR3 DNA reads as TGTGCCAGCAGAGTAGGACAGACAGATACGCAGTATTTT. This codes for CASRVGQTDTQYF.

V and J are TRBV9 and TRBJ2-3, with D unresolved. The germline gives CDR1 SGDLS, CDR2 YYNGEE. This CDR3 is built from 14 residues. V was trimmed by 4 bases and J by 0 bases, leaving 9 bases between them. Written as DNA, the CDR3 is TGTGCCAGCAGCTCGGTGTTTAGCACAGATACGCAGTATTTT. Translated, it gives CASSSVFSTDTQYF.

The rearrangement uses TRBV5-6 and TRBJ1-2; TRBD1 aligns across 7 bases. With 4 bases clipped from V and 8 bases from J, the junction kept 8 bases outside the gene matches. CDR3 length equals 13 residues. CDR1 and CDR2 from the germline V gene are SGHDT and YYEEEE. The CDR3 sequence: CASSPGTAPGYTF. The CDR3 nucleotides are TGTGCCAGCAGCCCCGGGACAGCGCCCGGCTACACCTTC.

The chain has TRBV6-4 and TRBJ2-7, with 8 bases identical to TRBD2. This CDR3 contains 14 residues. Unmatched junction bases numbered 10, after V lost 8 bases and J lost 4 bases. CDR1 and CDR2 (germline): MRHNA, SNTAGT. As DNA, the CDR3 is TGTGCCAGCCCCTGGGAGCGGGGGACATACGAGCAGTACTTC. Its protein is CASPWERGTYEQYF.

The chain recombines TRBV19 with TRBJ1-1; no firm D call. Germline CDR1 reads LNHDA; CDR2 reads SQIVND (reference sequence). V was clipped by 7 bases and J by 5 bases, with 23 bases between them. This CDR3 is built from 16 residues. CDR3: CASTPFEVVTGTEAFF. The CDR3 DNA reads TGTGCCAGTACCCCTTTCGAGGTTGTTACGGGGACTGAAGCTTTCTTT.

The J gene is TRBJ1-4, the V gene TRBV3-1 (or the pseudogene TRBV3-2); TRBD1 is a possible D gene (5 bases). The CDR3 consists of 15 residues. V was trimmed by 0 bases and J by 8 bases, leaving 13 bases between them. The germline CDR1 and CDR2 sequences are LGHDT and YNNKEL (reference sequence). CDR3 region: CASSQDPDSREKLFF. CDR3 DNA sequence: TGTGCCAGCAGCCAAGATCCCGACAGCCGCGAAAAACTGTTTTTT.

CDR3 residues: CASSLEDWTSLGSYNEQFF. CDR3 nucleotide sequence: TGTGCCAGCAGCTTAGAGGATTGGACTAGCCTTGGCTCCTACAATGAGCAGTTCTTC. This chain connects TRBV11-2 to TRBJ2-1; 8 bases agree with TRBD2. V lost 0 bases and J lost 0; bases outside the gene matches: 10. The germline gives CDR1 SGHAT, CDR2 FQNNGV. This CDR3 has 19 amino acids.

This clone showed up just once. V usage is TRBV28 and J usage is TRBJ2-7; D not resolved. The CDR3 loop spans 12 amino acids. CDR1 and CDR2 from the germline V gene are MDHEN and SYDVKM. V lost 3 bases to trimming and J lost 3 bases, with 6 bases between them. The CDR3 spells CASSLSDYEQYF. The CDR3 bases are TGTGCCAGCAGTTTGTCAGACTACGAGCAGTACTTC.

The V call is TRBV28, the J call TRBJ1-3; 8 nucleotides line up with TRBD1. The V and J ends lost 0 bases and 3 bases, in that order; junction bases with no gene match: 4. This CDR3 is built from 16 residues. Germline CDR1 and CDR2: MDHEN and SYDVKM. The DNA of the CDR3 is TGTGCCAGCAGTTTATGGGACAGGGAGAATGGAAACACCATATATTTT. Its translation is CASSLWDRENGNTIYF.

This chain connects TRBV5-4 to TRBJ2-7; the D gene is possibly TRBD2 (5 bases). The length of the CDR3 is 12 residues. Trimming stripped 4 bases from V and 9 bases from J, with 14 bases between. Germline V gene sequence: CDR1 SGHNT, CDR2 YYREEE (reference sequence). The CDR3 protein is CASSEGMRVQYF. CDR3 bases: TGTGCCAGCAGCGAAGGGATGCGGGTGCAGTACTTC.

The rearrangement uses TRBV5-3 and TRBJ2-3; D is possibly TRBD2 (5 bases). TRBV5-3 is an open reading frame, and its role is uncertain. The CDR3 is made up of 15 amino acids. V was pared by 7 bases and J by 2 bases, with 17 bases between. DNA for the CDR3: TGTGCCAGACCCCGGGGAAGGCCCACCACAGATACGCAGTATTTT. Protein product: CARPRGRPTTDTQYF.